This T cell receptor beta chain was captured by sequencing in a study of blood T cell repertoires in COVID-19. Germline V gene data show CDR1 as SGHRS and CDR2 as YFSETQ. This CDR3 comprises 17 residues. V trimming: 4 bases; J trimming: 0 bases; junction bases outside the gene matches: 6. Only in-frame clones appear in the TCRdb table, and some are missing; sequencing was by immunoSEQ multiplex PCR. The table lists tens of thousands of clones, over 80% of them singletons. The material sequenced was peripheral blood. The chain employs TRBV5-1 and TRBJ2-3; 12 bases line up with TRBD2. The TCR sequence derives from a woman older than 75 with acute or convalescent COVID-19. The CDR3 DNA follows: TGCGCCAGCAGCGCGGGACTAGCGGGCCTCAGCACAGATACGCAGTATTTT. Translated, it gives CASSAGLAGLSTDTQYF.